These 5 T cell receptor beta chains were all obtained from the same sample, sequenced in a study of blood T cell repertoires in COVID-19. TCRdb keeps only in-frame clones here, not all; method: immunoSEQ multiplex PCR. The table has roughly 110,000 clones, about 85% seen once. The specimen sequenced was peripheral blood. These receptors were taken from a man aged 35-49 years with acute or convalescent COVID-19.

This rearrangement joins TRBV2 to TRBJ2-7; 8 bases align to TRBD1. The V gene end was trimmed by 8 bases and the J gene end by 2 bases; junction bases not matched to a gene: 8. The CDR3 loop spans 14 amino acids. Germline CDR1 reads SNHLY; CDR2 reads FYNNEI. The DNA of the CDR3 is TGTGCCAGCGTGGACAGGGTCTTTACCTACGAGCAGTACTTC. Translating it yields CASVDRVFTYEQYF. Drawing the rest from reference TRBV2 and TRBJ2-7, the complete variable domain is EPEVTQTPSHQVTQMGQEVILRCVPISNHLYFYWYRQILGQKVEFLVSFYNNEISEKSEIFDDQFSVERPDGSNFTLKIRSTKLEDSAMYFCASVDRVFTYEQYFGPGTRLTVT.

The chain's CDR3 is CASTDKVPGGYTF. In DNA form, the CDR3 reads TGTGCCAGCACGGACAAAGTACCCGGGGGCTACACCTTC. The V and J genes are TRBV6-5 and TRBJ1-2, with a possible D match to TRBD1 (5 bases). V was cut by 7 bases and J by 8 bases, with 17 bases left in between. CDR3 size: 13 residues. Germline V lookup: CDR1 MNHEY, CDR2 SVGAGI.

V gene TRBV3-1 (or the pseudogene TRBV3-2) combines with J gene TRBJ2-5; D remains unclear. The CDR3 extends over 13 amino acids. Per germline, CDR1 LGHDT and CDR2 YNNKEL (reference sequence). V lost 2 bases to trimming and J lost 5 bases, with 9 bases between them. The DNA of the CDR3 is TGTGCCAGCAGCCAAATGCAGAAGGAGACCCAGTACTTC. Translating it yields CASSQMQKETQYF.

This chain connects TRBV5-4 to TRBJ2-3; TRBD1 agrees at 11 bases. The CDR3 length is 16 residues. With V trimmed by 4 bases and J by 4 bases, 8 bases remained unmatched. The V gene's germline CDR1 is SGHNT and CDR2 YYREEE (reference sequence). The CDR3 DNA sequence: TGTGCCAGCAGCGGGGCGAGGACAGGGGGCGCAGATACGCAGTATTTT. Its translation is CASSGARTGGADTQYF.

V gene TRBV24-1 combines with J gene TRBJ2-5, with D uncertain. The V end lost 6 bases, the J end lost 5 bases, and 12 bases lay between the germline ends. Per the germline V gene, CDR1 is KGHDR and CDR2 is SFDVKD. The CDR3 extends over 13 amino acids. The CDR3, as DNA: TGTGCCACCAGTAGAAACTCCAGGGAGACCCAGTACTTC. It yields the protein CATSRNSRETQYF.